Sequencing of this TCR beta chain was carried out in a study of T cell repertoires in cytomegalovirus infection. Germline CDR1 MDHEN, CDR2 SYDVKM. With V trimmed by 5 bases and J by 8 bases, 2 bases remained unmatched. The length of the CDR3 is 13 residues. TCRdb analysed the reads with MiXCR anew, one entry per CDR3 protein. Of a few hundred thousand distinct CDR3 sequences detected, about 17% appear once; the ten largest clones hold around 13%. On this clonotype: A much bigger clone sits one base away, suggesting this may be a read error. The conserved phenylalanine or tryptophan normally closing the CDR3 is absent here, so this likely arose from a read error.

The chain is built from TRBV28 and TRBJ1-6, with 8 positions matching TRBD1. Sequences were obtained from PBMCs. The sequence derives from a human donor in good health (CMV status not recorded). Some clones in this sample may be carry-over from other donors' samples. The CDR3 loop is CASSPDRDSPLHL. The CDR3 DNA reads TGTGCCAGCAGTCCGGACAGGGATTCACCCCTCCACTTG.